This T cell receptor beta chain was retrieved from a study of long-term antiretroviral therapy in people with HIV. A v3.0 immunoSEQ assay was performed at survey level. Sequencing was performed with immunoSEQ multiplex PCR; in TCRdb, only in-frame clones are kept and a portion is missing. This table holds 2,500 to 3,000 clones, about four fifths found once. The source material was unsorted PBMCs, sampled 0.4 years before starting antiretroviral therapy. The sequence came from a woman between 40 and 55 years old with HIV.

Here the CDR3 DNA reads TGTGCCAGCAGCGTATCCCTAGCGGGAGAAGAGACCCAGTACTTC. Protein product: CASSVSLAGEETQYF. The chain couples TRBV9 to TRBJ2-5, with 10 bases that match TRBD2. CDR1 SGDLS and CDR2 YYNGEE come from the germline V gene. The CDR3 is 15 amino acids. V was clipped by 1 base and J by 3 bases; unmatched bases: 3. The full variable domain, in which reference TRBV9 and TRBJ2-5 provide the parts outside the CDR3, is DSGVTQTPKHLITATGQRVTLRCSPRSGDLSVYWYQQSLDQGLQFLIQYYNGEERAKGNILERFSAQQFPDLHSELNLSSLELGDSALYFCASSVSLAGEETQYFGPGTRLLVL.